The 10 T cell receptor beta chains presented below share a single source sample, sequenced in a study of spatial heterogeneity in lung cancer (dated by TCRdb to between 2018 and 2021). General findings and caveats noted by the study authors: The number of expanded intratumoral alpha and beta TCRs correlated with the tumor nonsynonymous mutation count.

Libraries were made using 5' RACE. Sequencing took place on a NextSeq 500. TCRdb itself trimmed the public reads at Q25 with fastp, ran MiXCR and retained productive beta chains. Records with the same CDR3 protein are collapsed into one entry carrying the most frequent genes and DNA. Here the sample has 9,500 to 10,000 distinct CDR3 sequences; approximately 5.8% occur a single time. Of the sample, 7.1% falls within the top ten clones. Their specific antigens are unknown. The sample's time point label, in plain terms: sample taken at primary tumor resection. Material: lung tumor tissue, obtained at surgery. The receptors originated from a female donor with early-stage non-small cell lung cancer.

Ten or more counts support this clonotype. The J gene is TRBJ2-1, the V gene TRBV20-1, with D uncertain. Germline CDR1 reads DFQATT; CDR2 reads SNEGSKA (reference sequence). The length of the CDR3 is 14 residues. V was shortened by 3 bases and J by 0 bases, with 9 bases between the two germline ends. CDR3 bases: TGCAGTGCTAGGTCCTGGAACTCCTACAATGAGCAGTTCTTC. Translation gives CSARSWNSYNEQFF.

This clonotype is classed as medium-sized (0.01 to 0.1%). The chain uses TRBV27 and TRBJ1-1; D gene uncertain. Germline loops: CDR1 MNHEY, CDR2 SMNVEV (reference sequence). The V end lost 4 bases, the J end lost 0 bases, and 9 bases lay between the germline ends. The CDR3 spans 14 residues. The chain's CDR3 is CASSSQSMNTEAFF. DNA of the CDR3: TGTGCCAGCAGTTCTCAGTCTATGAACACTGAAGCTTTCTTT.

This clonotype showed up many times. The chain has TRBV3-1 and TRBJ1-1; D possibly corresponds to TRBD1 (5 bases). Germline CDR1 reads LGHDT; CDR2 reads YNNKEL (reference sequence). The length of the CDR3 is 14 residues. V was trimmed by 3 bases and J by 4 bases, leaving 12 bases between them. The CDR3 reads CASSQGLGGTEAFF. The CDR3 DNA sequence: TGTGCCAGCAGCCAGGGACTCGGGGGCACTGAAGCTTTCTTT.

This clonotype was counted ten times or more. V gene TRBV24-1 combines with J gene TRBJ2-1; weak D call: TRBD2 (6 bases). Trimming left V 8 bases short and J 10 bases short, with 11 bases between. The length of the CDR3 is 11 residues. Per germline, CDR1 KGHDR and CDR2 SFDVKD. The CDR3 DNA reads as TGTGCCACCAATAGCGGTAGGGAGCAGTTCTTC. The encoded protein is CATNSGREQFF.

The CDR3 region is CASSLQETSGNHEQYF. The DNA for the CDR3 is TGTGCCAGCTCACTCCAGGAAACTAGCGGGAACCACGAGCAGTACTTC. The chain links TRBV18 to TRBJ2-7; 10 bases are shared with TRBD2. J gave up 5 bases and V 4 bases, and 11 bases lay outside the gene matches. The CDR3 has 16 residues. Germline lookup yields CDR1 KGHSH and CDR2 LQKENI.

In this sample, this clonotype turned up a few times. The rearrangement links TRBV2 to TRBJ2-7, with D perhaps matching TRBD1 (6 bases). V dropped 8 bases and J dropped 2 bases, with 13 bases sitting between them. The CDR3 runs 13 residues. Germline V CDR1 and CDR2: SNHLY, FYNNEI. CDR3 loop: CASGRTVAYEQYF. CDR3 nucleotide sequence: TGTGCCAGCGGTCGGACAGTAGCCTACGAGCAGTACTTC.

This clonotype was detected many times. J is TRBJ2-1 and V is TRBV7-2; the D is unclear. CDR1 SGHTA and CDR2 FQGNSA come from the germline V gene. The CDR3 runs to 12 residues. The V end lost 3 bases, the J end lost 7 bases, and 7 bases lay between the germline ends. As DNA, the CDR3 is TGTGCCAGCAGCTTTGGACGTAATGAGCAGTTCTTC. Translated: CASSFGRNEQFF.

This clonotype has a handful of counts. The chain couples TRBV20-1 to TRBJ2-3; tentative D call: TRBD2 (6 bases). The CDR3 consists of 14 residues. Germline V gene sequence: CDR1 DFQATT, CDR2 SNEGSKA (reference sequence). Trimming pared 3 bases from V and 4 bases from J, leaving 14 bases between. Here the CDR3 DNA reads TGCAGTGCTAGGCGGGCGGGGAGATCAGATACGCAGTATTTT. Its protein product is CSARRAGRSDTQYF.

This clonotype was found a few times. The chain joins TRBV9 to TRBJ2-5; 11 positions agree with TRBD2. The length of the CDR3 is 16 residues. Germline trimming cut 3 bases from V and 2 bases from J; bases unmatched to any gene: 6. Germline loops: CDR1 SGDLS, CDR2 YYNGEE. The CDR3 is CASSAHSGGAQETQYF. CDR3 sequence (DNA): TGTGCCAGCAGCGCACATAGCGGGGGGGCTCAAGAGACCCAGTACTTC.

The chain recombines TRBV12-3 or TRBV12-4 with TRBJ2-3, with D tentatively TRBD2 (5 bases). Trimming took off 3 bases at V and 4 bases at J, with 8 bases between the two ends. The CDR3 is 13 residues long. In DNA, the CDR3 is TGTGCCAGCAGTTTTAGGCGGGCAGATACGCAGTATTTT. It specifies CASSFRRADTQYF.